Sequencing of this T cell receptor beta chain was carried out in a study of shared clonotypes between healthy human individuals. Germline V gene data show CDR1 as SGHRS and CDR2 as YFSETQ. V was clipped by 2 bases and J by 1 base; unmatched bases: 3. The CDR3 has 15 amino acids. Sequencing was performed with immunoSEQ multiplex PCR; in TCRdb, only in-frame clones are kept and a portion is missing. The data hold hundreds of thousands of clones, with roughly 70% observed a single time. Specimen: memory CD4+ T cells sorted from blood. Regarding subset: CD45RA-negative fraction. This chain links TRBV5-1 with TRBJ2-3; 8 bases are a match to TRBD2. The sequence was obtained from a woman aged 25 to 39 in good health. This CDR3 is CASSLPLAGTDTQYF. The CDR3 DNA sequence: TGCGCCAGCAGCTTACCACTAGCGGGCACAGATACGCAGTATTTT.